This T cell receptor beta chain was obtained from a study of T cell responses to AZD1222 COVID-19 vaccine. Study-level findings and limits: Spike regions recognized by vaccine-associated CD4 TCRs spanned the protein, led by 160-218 and 743-854.

Of note for this clone: Its specificity is unknown.

The table came from immunoSEQ multiplex PCR; TCRdb's copy has only in-frame clones and leaves some out. The data contain 130,000 or so clones, approximately 94% of them singletons. V trimming: 3 bases; J trimming: 1 base; junction bases outside the gene matches: 2. The germline V gene has CDR1 SGHKS and CDR2 YYEKEE (reference sequence). The CDR3 spans 14 residues. The source is an adult in good health. V is TRBV5-5 and J is TRBJ1-1; 8 nucleotides agree with TRBD1. The sequences come from peripheral blood, collected on day 0 of AZD1222 vaccination. For the CDR3, the DNA is TGTGCCAGCAGCTCGACAGGGGCGAACACTGAAGCTTTCTTT. It encodes CASSSTGANTEAFF.